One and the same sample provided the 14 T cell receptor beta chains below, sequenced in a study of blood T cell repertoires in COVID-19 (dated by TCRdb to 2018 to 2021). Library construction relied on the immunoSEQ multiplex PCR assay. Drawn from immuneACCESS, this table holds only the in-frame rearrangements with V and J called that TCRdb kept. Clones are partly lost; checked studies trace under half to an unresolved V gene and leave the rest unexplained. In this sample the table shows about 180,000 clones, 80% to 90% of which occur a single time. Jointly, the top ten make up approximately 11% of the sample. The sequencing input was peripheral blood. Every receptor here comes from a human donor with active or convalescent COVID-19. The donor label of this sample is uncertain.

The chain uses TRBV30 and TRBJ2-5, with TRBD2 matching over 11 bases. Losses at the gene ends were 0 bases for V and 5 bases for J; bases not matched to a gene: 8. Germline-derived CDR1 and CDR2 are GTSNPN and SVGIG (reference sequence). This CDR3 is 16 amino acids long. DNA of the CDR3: TGTGCCTGGAGTGTAGGCCTAGCGGGAGGTGAGGAGACCCAGTACTTC. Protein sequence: CAWSVGLAGGEETQYF.

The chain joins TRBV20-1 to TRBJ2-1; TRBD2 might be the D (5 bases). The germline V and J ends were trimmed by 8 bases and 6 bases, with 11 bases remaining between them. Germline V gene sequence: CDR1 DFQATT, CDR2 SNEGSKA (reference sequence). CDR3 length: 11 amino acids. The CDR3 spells CSTYEGNEQFF. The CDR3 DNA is TGCAGTACATACGAGGGCAATGAGCAGTTCTTC.

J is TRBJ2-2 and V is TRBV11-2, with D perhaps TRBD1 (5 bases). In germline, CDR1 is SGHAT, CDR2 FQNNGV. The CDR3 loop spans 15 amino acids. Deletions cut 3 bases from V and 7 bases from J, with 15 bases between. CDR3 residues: CASSLGRAYGGELFF. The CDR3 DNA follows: TGTGCCAGCAGCTTGGGCAGGGCGTACGGCGGGGAGCTGTTTTTT.

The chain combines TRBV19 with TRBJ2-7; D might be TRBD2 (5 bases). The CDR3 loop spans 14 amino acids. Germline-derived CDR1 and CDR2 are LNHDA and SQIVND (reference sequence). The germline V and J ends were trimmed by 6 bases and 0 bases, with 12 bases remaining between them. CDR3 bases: TGTGCCAGTAGACCCCGGAGGAGCTCCTACGAGCAGTACTTC. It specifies CASRPRRSSYEQYF. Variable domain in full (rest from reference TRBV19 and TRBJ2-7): DGGITQSPKYLFRKEGQNVTLSCEQNLNHDAMYWYRQDPGQGLRLIYYSQIVNDFQKGDIAEGYSVSREKKESFPLTVTSAQKNPTAFYLCASRPRRSSYEQYFGPGTRLTVT.

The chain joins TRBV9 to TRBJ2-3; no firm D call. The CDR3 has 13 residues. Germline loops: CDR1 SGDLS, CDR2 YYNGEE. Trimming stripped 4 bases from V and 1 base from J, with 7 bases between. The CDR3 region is CASSPSRTDTQYF. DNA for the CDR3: TGTGCCAGCAGCCCCTCCCGCACAGATACGCAGTATTTT.

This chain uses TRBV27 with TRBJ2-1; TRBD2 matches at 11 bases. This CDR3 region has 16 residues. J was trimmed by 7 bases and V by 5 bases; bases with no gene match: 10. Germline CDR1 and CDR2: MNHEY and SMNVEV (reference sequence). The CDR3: CASSILAGGPGNEQFF. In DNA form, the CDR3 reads TGTGCCAGCAGTATTTTAGCGGGAGGGCCAGGGAATGAGCAGTTCTTC.

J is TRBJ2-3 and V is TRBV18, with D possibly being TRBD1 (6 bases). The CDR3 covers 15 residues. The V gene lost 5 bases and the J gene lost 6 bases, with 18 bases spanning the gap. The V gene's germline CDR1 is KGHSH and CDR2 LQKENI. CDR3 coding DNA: TGTGCCAGCTCAGGGTACGCAGGGGATTTGGATACGCAGTATTTT. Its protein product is CASSGYAGDLDTQYF.

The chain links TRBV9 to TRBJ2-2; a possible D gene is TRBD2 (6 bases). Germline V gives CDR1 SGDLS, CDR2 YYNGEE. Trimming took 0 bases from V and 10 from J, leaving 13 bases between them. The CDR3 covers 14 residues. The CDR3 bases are TGTGCCAGCAGCGTAGGTACGGGAGTGGAGGAGCTGTTTTTT. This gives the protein CASSVGTGVEELFF. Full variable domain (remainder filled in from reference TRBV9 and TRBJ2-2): DSGVTQTPKHLITATGQRVTLRCSPRSGDLSVYWYQQSLDQGLQFLIQYYNGEERAKGNILERFSAQQFPDLHSELNLSSLELGDSALYFCASSVGTGVEELFFGEGSRLTVL.

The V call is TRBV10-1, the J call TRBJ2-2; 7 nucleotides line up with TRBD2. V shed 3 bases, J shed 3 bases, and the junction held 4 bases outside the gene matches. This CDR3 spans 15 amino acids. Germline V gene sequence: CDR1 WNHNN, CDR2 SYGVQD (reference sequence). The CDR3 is CASSEGGGYTGELFF. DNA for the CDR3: TGCGCCAGCAGTGAAGGCGGGGGATACACCGGGGAGCTGTTTTTT.

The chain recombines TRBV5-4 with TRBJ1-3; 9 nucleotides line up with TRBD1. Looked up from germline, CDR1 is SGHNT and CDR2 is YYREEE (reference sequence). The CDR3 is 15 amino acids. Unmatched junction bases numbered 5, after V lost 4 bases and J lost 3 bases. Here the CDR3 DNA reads TGTGCCAGCAGCGATGGACAGGGGAGTGGAAACACCATATATTTT. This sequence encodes CASSDGQGSGNTIYF.

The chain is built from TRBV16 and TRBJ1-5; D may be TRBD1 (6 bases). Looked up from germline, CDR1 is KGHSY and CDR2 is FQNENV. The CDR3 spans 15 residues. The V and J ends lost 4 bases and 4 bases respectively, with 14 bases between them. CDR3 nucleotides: TGTGCCAGCAGCCTGAGGGGGGGACTGAATCAGCCCCAGCATTTT. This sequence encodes CASSLRGGLNQPQHF.

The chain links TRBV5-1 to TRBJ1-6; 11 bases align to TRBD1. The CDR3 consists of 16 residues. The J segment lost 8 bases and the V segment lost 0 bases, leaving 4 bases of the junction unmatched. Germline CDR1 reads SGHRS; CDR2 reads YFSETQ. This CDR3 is CASSLAGQGAYSPLHF. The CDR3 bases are TGCGCCAGCAGCTTGGCCGGACAGGGGGCTTATTCACCCCTCCACTTT.

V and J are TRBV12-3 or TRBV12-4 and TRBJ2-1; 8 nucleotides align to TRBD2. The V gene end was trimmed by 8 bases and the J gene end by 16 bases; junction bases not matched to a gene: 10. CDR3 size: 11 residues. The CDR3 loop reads CASQSREGCFF. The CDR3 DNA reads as TGTGCCAGCCAGTCACGGGAGGGATGCTTCTTC.

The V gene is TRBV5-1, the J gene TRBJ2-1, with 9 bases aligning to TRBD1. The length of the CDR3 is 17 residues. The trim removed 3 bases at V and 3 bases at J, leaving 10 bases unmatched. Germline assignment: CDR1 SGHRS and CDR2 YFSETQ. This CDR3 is CASSSPFGDRDYNEQFF. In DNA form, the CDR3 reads TGCGCCAGCAGCTCCCCCTTTGGGGACAGGGACTACAATGAGCAGTTCTTC. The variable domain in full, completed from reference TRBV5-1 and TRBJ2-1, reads KAGVTQTPRYLIKTRGQQVTLSCSPISGHRSVSWYQQTPGQGLQFLFEYFSETQRNKGNFPGRFSGRQFSNSRSEMNVSTLELGDSALYLCASSSPFGDRDYNEQFFGPGTRLTVL.